Shown below are 30 T cell receptor beta chains from a single sample sequenced in a study of CD8 T cells in ankylosing spondylitis. TCRdb ran MiXCR on the 5' RACE reads and lists one entry per CDR3 protein. Among some 200,000 distinct CDR3 sequences listed, under 30% were seen once. The sequenced sample consisted of blood, either unsorted or a sorted T cell fraction (not recorded which). The receptors originated from a male donor with ankylosing spondylitis or in good health (not recorded which).

The chain couples TRBV4-1 to TRBJ2-3; D gene uncertain. The V end was cut by 3 bases, the J end by 1 base, with 14 bases between. The CDR3 consists of 16 residues. CDR1 and CDR2 from the germline V gene are MGHRA and YSYEKL. As DNA, the CDR3 is TGCGCCAGCAGCCATTCCGGCAATGTCGGCACAGATACGCAGTATTTT. Protein: CASSHSGNVGTDTQYF.

This clonotype was counted ten times or more. The V gene is TRBV20-1, the J gene TRBJ2-1; D gene uncertain. CDR3 size: 11 residues. V lost 3 bases and J lost 8, with 8 bases in between. CDR1 and CDR2 (germline): DFQATT, SNEGSKA (reference sequence). The CDR3 DNA reads as TGCAGTGCTAGTAGTCGGGATGAGCAGTTCTTC. It yields the protein CSASSRDEQFF.

This clonotype was recorded many times. The chain recombines TRBV25-1 with TRBJ2-5, with a weak D call TRBD1 (6 bases). Germline assignment: CDR1 MGHDK and CDR2 SYGVNS. V was pared by 1 base and J by 5 bases, with 14 bases between. This CDR3 has 15 amino acids. CDR3 amino acids: CASSEFRQGHETQYF. The CDR3 nucleotides read TGTGCCAGCAGTGAATTTCGTCAGGGGCACGAGACCCAGTACTTC.

The chain employs TRBV9 and TRBJ1-3; the match to TRBD1 covers 9 bases. Germline V CDR1 and CDR2: SGDLS, YYNGEE. The CDR3 length is 17 residues. The V segment lost 3 bases and the J segment 2 bases; nucleotides outside the gene matches: 9. In nucleotides, the CDR3 is TGTGCCAGCAGCGACGCGGACAGGGGCATTACTGGAAACACCATATATTTT. This translates into CASSDADRGITGNTIYF.

This clonotype was counted many times. This rearrangement joins TRBV4-1 to TRBJ2-1, with 10 bases aligning to TRBD2. The germline V gene has CDR1 MGHRA and CDR2 YSYEKL. V gave up 10 bases and J gave up 9 bases; unmatched junction bases: 12. The CDR3 contains 14 residues. The CDR3 sequence: CATRLLAGLGEQFF. In nucleotides, the CDR3 is TGCGCCACCCGGTTACTAGCGGGATTGGGTGAGCAGTTCTTC.

In its sample, this clonotype was seen many times. V gene TRBV29-1 combines with J gene TRBJ1-2, with a weak D call TRBD1 (6 bases). The CDR3 is made up of 16 amino acids. V was shortened by 4 bases and J by 2 bases, with 20 bases between the two germline ends. Germline V lookup: CDR1 SQVTM, CDR2 ANQGSEA. The chain's CDR3 is CSVAHSGADTNYGYTF. In nucleotides, the CDR3 is TGCAGCGTTGCTCATTCGGGGGCGGACACCAACTATGGCTACACCTTC.

V usage is TRBV15 and J usage is TRBJ1-5; D perhaps matches TRBD1 (6 bases). Trimming left V 0 bases short and J 6 bases short, with 15 bases between. The CDR3 contains 16 residues. Germline CDR1 reads LNHNV; CDR2 reads YYDKDF (reference sequence). The CDR3: CATSRDLLGGLQPQHF. In nucleotides, the CDR3 is TGTGCCACCAGCAGAGACCTCCTGGGGGGCCTTCAGCCCCAGCATTTT.

In this sample, this clonotype turned up once. The V and J genes are TRBV18 and TRBJ2-7, with 7 bases that match TRBD1. The CDR3 runs to 14 residues. Germline-derived CDR1 and CDR2 are KGHSH and LQKENI. The J segment lost 2 bases and the V segment lost 6 bases, leaving 7 bases of the junction unmatched. DNA of the CDR3: TGTGCCAGCTCGACAGGGTTTGAGGCCTACGAGCAGTACTTC. It codes for CASSTGFEAYEQYF. Combining the CDR3 with reference TRBV18 and TRBJ2-7 gives the whole variable domain NAGVMQNPRHLVRRRGQEARLRCSPMKGHSHVYWYRQLPEEGLKFMVYLQKENIIDESGMPKERFSAEFPKEGPSILRIQQVVRGDSAAYFCASSTGFEAYEQYFGPGTRLTVT.

This clonotype was detected a few times. This chain links TRBV20-1 with TRBJ2-1, with 9 bases that match TRBD2. Germline trimming cut 5 bases from V and 6 bases from J; bases unmatched to any gene: 11. Germline assignment: CDR1 DFQATT and CDR2 SNEGSKA (reference sequence). This CDR3 region has 15 residues. CDR3 sequence reads: CSAFIAGVSPNEQFF. In nucleotides, the CDR3 is TGCAGTGCTTTCATAGCGGGAGTATCCCCCAATGAGCAGTTCTTC.

This clonotype was observed at least ten times. The V call is TRBV9, the J call TRBJ2-1; D is possibly TRBD2 (7 bases). This CDR3 is 15 amino acids long. Germline V gene lookup returns CDR1 SGDLS and CDR2 YYNGEE. V was clipped by 4 bases and J by 3 bases, with 14 bases between them. The CDR3 DNA reads TGTGCCAGCAGCAAGGGGGAGGGAAGCTACAATGAGCAGTTCTTC. Residues: CASSKGEGSYNEQFF. The full variable domain, in which reference TRBV9 and TRBJ2-1 provide the parts outside the CDR3, is DSGVTQTPKHLITATGQRVTLRCSPRSGDLSVYWYQQSLDQGLQFLIQYYNGEERAKGNILERFSAQQFPDLHSELNLSSLELGDSALYFCASSKGEGSYNEQFFGPGTRLTVL.

In its sample, this clonotype was seen a few times. The rearrangement uses TRBV28 and TRBJ2-7; 11 bases align to TRBD1. Germline V gene data show CDR1 as MDHEN and CDR2 as SYDVKM. Trimming at V came to 8 bases and at J to 7 bases, leaving 7 bases not matched to a gene. CDR3 length equals 13 residues. CDR3 region: CASRLGQGGEQYF. The CDR3 nucleotides read TGTGCCAGCCGATTGGGACAGGGGGGGGAGCAGTACTTC. Full variable domain (missing parts from reference TRBV28 and TRBJ2-7): DVKVTQSSRYLVKRTGEKVFLECVQDMDHENMFWYRQDPGLGLRLIYFSYDVKMKEKGDIPEGYSVSREKKERFSLILESASTNQTSMYLCASRLGQGGEQYFGPGTRLTVT.

The chain links TRBV20-1 to TRBJ1-4; TRBD1 is a possible D gene (5 bases). CDR1 is DFQATT, CDR2 SNEGSKA, per germline (reference sequence). Trimming took off 4 bases at V and 6 bases at J, with 12 bases between the two ends. This CDR3 is built from 13 residues. Here the CDR3 DNA reads TGCAGTGCTAACGGGGGTAGGCATGAAAAACTGTTTTTT. Protein product: CSANGGRHEKLFF.

This clonotype was recorded at least ten times. The chain recombines TRBV7-2 with TRBJ2-5; D remains ambiguous. The CDR3 runs 14 residues. Germline CDR1 and CDR2: SGHTA and FQGNSA. V was pared by 5 bases and J by 1 base, with 11 bases between. The CDR3 spells CASSIGGAQETQYF. CDR3 sequence (DNA): TGTGCCAGCAGCATAGGCGGAGCCCAAGAGACCCAGTACTTC.

The chain combines TRBV20-1 with TRBJ2-7; TRBD1 agrees at 7 bases. Germline CDR1 and CDR2: DFQATT and SNEGSKA (reference sequence). The CDR3 loop spans 12 amino acids. The V gene end was trimmed by 3 bases and the J gene end by 6 bases; junction bases not matched to a gene: 5. CDR3 DNA: TGCAGTGCTAGGGGGACAGTGCCCGAGCAGTACTTC. As protein: CSARGTVPEQYF.

This clonotype was detected many times. The rearrangement joins TRBV12-3 or TRBV12-4 to TRBJ2-5; 8 positions match TRBD2. The CDR3 totals 13 residues. The V segment lost 3 bases and the J segment 3 bases; nucleotides outside the gene matches: 0. The CDR3 region has the DNA TGTGCCAGCAGTTTCGGGGGGGAAGAGACCCAGTACTTC. Its protein product is CASSFGGEETQYF.

Ten or more counts support this clonotype. The chain joins TRBV5-1 to TRBJ1-5; no reliable D call. This CDR3 has 16 residues. V shed 2 bases and J shed 2 bases, with 14 bases lying between them. Germline values: CDR1 SGHRS, CDR2 YFSETQ. CDR3 sequence (DNA): TGCGCCAGCAGCTTCGGGCCCCTCGGTGGCAATCAGCCCCAGCATTTT. Translated: CASSFGPLGGNQPQHF.

The chain is built from TRBV29-1 and TRBJ2-7, with D uncertain. V was pared by 5 bases and J by 2 bases, with 7 bases between. Germline V lookup: CDR1 SQVTM, CDR2 ANQGSEA. CDR3 size: 11 residues. CDR3 sequence reads: CSVTATYEQYF. The CDR3 DNA follows: TGCAGCGTTACGGCTACCTACGAGCAGTACTTC.

This clonotype came up many times. The chain is built from TRBV6-2 or TRBV6-3 and TRBJ1-1, with D perhaps TRBD1 (5 bases). This CDR3 is 15 amino acids long. Trimming shortened V by 4 bases and J by 0 bases, and 12 bases separated the two germline ends. CDR1 MNHEY and CDR2 SVGEGT come from the germline V gene. CDR3 region: CASSWGRGMNTEAFF. The CDR3 region has the DNA TGTGCCAGCAGTTGGGGCCGGGGGATGAACACTGAAGCTTTCTTT.

The table lists this clonotype with a few counts. J is TRBJ2-7 and V is TRBV13; either TRBD1 or TRBD2 may supply D (5 bases each). Germline lookup yields CDR1 PRHDT and CDR2 FYEKMQ (reference sequence). The V and J ends lost 5 bases and 2 bases respectively, with 13 bases between them. The CDR3 sequence is 14 residues long. As DNA, the CDR3 is TGTGCCAGCAGCATCGGGACGGAGGCCTACGAGCAGTACTTC. It yields the protein CASSIGTEAYEQYF.

In this sample, this clonotype turned up many times. The rearrangement joins TRBV10-3 to TRBJ1-5; 8 bases align to TRBD1. Germline loops: CDR1 ENHRY, CDR2 SYGVKD. The CDR3 is 15 amino acids. V was pared by 0 bases and J by 6 bases, with 4 bases of the junction left unmatched. The CDR3 reads CAISESGQGGQPQHF. As DNA, the CDR3 is TGTGCCATCAGTGAGTCCGGACAGGGCGGTCAGCCCCAGCATTTT.

The chain links TRBV27 to TRBJ1-6, with 9 bases that match TRBD1. Germline loops: CDR1 MNHEY, CDR2 SMNVEV (reference sequence). The CDR3 contains 14 residues. The V segment lost 3 bases and the J segment 11 bases; nucleotides outside the gene matches: 5. In DNA form, the CDR3 reads TGTGCCAGCAGTTTGGGACAGGGTCGGACACCCCTCCACTTT. It specifies CASSLGQGRTPLHF.

This clonotype was counted ten times or more. V and J are TRBV7-2 and TRBJ1-4, with TRBD1 identical over 9 bases. Germline CDR1 and CDR2: SGHTA and FQGNSA. CDR3 length equals 15 residues. The trim removed 5 bases at V and 10 bases at J, leaving 11 bases unmatched. CDR3 bases: TGTGCCAGCAGCCCGCCGGGACAGGGTATCGGAAAACTGTTTTTT. It translates to CASSPPGQGIGKLFF. The full variable domain, in which reference TRBV7-2 and TRBJ1-4 provide the parts outside the CDR3, is GAGVSQSPSNKVTEKGKDVELRCDPISGHTALYWYRQSLGQGLEFLIYFQGNSAPDKSGLPSDRFSAERTGGSVSTLTIQRTQQEDSAVYLCASSPPGQGIGKLFFGSGTQLSVL.

This clonotype was recorded at least ten times. This rearrangement joins TRBV10-3 to TRBJ2-3; D tentatively reads TRBD1 or TRBD2 (5 bases each). The ends were cut back, 0 bases at V and 4 bases at J, with 14 bases in the middle. The CDR3 sequence is 16 residues long. CDR1 is ENHRY, CDR2 SYGVKD, per germline. CDR3: CAISESHGGVADTQYF. DNA for the CDR3: TGTGCCATCAGTGAGTCCCATGGGGGAGTGGCAGATACGCAGTATTTT.

V gene TRBV5-6 combines with J gene TRBJ2-1; 7 positions match TRBD1. CDR1 is SGHDT and CDR2 is YYEEEE in the germline V gene. The CDR3 is 14 amino acids. V lost 4 bases, J lost 8 bases, and 9 bases stayed unmatched. CDR3 residues: CASSRGGAGYEQFF. The CDR3 DNA follows: TGTGCCAGCAGCCGAGGGGGCGCGGGCTATGAGCAGTTCTTC. Complete variable domain (other parts from reference TRBV5-6 and TRBJ2-1): DAGVTQSPTHLIKTRGQQVTLRCSPKSGHDTVSWYQQALGQGPQFIFQYYEEEERQRGNFPDRFSGHQFPNYSSELNVNALLLGDSALYLCASSRGGAGYEQFFGPGTRLTVL.

The V gene is TRBV12-3 or TRBV12-4, the J gene TRBJ1-5, with D possibly matching TRBD1 (6 bases). The CDR3 sequence is 14 residues long. Trimming pared 6 bases from V and 4 bases from J, leaving 13 bases between. This CDR3 is CASRRGQWNQPQHF. DNA for the CDR3: TGTGCCAGCAGGAGAGGACAGTGGAATCAGCCCCAGCATTTT.

This clonotype was counted ten times or more. The rearrangement joins TRBV12-3 or TRBV12-4 to TRBJ1-6; D is unresolved. V was clipped by 5 bases and J by 7 bases, with 18 bases between them. The CDR3 extends over 16 amino acids. Here the CDR3 DNA reads TGTGCCAGCAGTCTTTCTGGCCCCTCGGCCAATTCACCCCTCCACTTT. This sequence encodes CASSLSGPSANSPLHF.

This clonotype came up many times. The CDR3 protein is CASSLGSEETQYF. The CDR3 region has the DNA TGTGCCAGCAGCTTGGGTAGCGAAGAGACCCAGTACTTC. J is TRBJ2-5 and V is TRBV5-6; D perhaps matches TRBD2 (5 bases). V was shortened by 0 bases and J by 3 bases, with 6 bases between the two germline ends. This CDR3 has 13 amino acids. In germline, CDR1 is SGHDT, CDR2 YYEEEE.

This clonotype was detected ten times or more. The CDR3 coding sequence is TGTGCCAGCAGCTTAGCGCTCGGTAACGGCTACACCTTC. It translates to CASSLALGNGYTF. This sequence joins TRBV7-8 and TRBJ1-2; D gene ambiguous. Germline CDR1 reads SGHVS; CDR2 reads FQNEAQ. This CDR3 spans 13 amino acids. Trimming stripped 0 bases from V and 8 bases from J, with 10 bases between. Together with reference TRBV7-8 and TRBJ1-2, the CDR3 gives the full variable domain: GAGVSQSPRYKVAKRGQDVALRCDPISGHVSLFWYQQALGQGPEFLTYFQNEAQLDKSGLPSDRFFAERPEGSVSTLKIQRTQQEDSAVYLCASSLALGNGYTFGSGTRLTVV.

This clonotype was seen repeatedly, ten times or more. The J gene is TRBJ2-1, the V gene TRBV20-1, with TRBD2 matching 8 bases. CDR1 is DFQATT, CDR2 SNEGSKA, per germline (reference sequence). J was trimmed by 0 bases and V by 8 bases; bases with no gene match: 18. This CDR3 comprises 18 residues. DNA for the CDR3: TGCAGTTTCCGCCTGGCGGTAGCGGGATTAAGCTCCTACAATGAGCAGTTCTTC. Translated, it gives CSFRLAVAGLSSYNEQFF.

Many counts were recorded for this clonotype. CDR3 residues: CASSPSGGRETQYF. The DNA of the CDR3 is TGTGCCAGCAGCCCTAGCGGAGGGCGGGAGACCCAGTACTTC. The chain has TRBV25-1 and TRBJ2-5; TRBD2 aligns across 7 bases. Germline CDR1 and CDR2: MGHDK and SYGVNS. V shed 6 bases and J 5 bases; nucleotides not matched to a gene: 9. This CDR3 spans 14 amino acids. Full variable domain (missing parts from reference TRBV25-1 and TRBJ2-5): EADIYQTPRYLVIGTGKKITLECSQTMGHDKMYWYQQDPGMELHLIHYSYGVNSTEKGDLSSESTVSRIRTEHFPLTLESARPSHTSQYLCASSPSGGRETQYFGPGTRLLVL.